The clone carrying this T cell receptor (beta chain) has only a few counts. Its antigen is not known. J was trimmed by 7 bases and V by 9 bases; bases with no gene match: 3. Germline CDR1 is SNHLY and CDR2 is FYNNEI. There are 11 residues in the CDR3. TCRdb called the reads again in MiXCR, with one record for every CDR3 protein. The sample records about 920,000 distinct CDR3 sequences, roughly 31% being singletons. The sample originates from a study of T cell repertoires in cytomegalovirus infection. Study conclusions and caveats: The response measured ex vivo was dominated by TCR beta clonotypes (HLA-C-restricted and CMV-specific).

The source material was cultured CD8+ T cells from PBMCs, sampled from culture after CMV antigen stimulation. The origin of this receptor is a human donor in good health (CMV status not recorded). Some clones in this sample may be carry-over from other donors' samples. This chain joins TRBV2 and TRBJ1-2, with 9 nucleotides matching TRBD1. The CDR3 here is CASWTGVGYTF. As DNA, the CDR3 is TGTGCCAGTTGGACAGGGGTTGGCTACACCTTC.